This T cell receptor (beta chain) was identified during a study of cytomegalovirus exposure and HLA in healthy donors (TCRdb year 2017). Regarding the complete study: In an earlier analysis of 450 to 750 of the donors, about 270 Gb of sequence data and 90 million to 120 million unique TCR beta sequences from about 190 million T cells were reported. Roughly 300 gigabases of sequencing data and tens of millions of unique TCR sequences were included in an early release covering about 600 HLA-typed donors. Among the approximately 420 genotyped donors, around 81% belonged to the genetic ancestry cluster associated with self-reported Caucasian donors. The study was designed to test whether signatures of past pathogen exposure could be identified by cataloging public T cell receptors. The study profiled the T cell repertoires of under 850 subjects by immunosequencing and related them to cytomegalovirus serostatus. Along with the roughly 670-subject first cohort, a separate validation cohort of over a hundred different subjects was used. To predict cytomegalovirus infection status, the study combined high-throughput TCR immunosequencing, statistical association of individual TCRs with disease status, and machine learning. A later analysis re-examined previously published TCR beta repertoires from 600 to 700 donors and added high-resolution HLA genotyping to investigate patterns of TCR occurrence. The later analysis used no new phenotypic data to find candidate immune exposures, relying instead on TCR beta sequences and their occurrence across donors. An earlier analysis of approximately 640 of the donors applied high-throughput TCR beta sequencing to assess whether each TCR beta V gene segment acted as functional or pseudogenic. Donor age, sex, ethnicity and CMV serostatus were compiled together with the repertoire data. Genome-wide SNP genotypes for about 65% of the roughly 670 donors were used in a later genetic analysis, which treated that subset as a discovery cohort. All discovery cohort repertoires had been generated using a single sequencing platform. Both class I and class II loci were covered by HLA typing, at four-digit resolution. The number of typed donors differed by locus: roughly 629-640 for A, B, C, DRB1 and DQB1; 500 to 550 for DQA1; around 580 for DPA1; and roughly 470 for DPB1. Roughly 5 DR-DQ haplotypes were handled as single units for association and clustering, since linkage in the cohort was strong. Across about 370 genotyped donors of the cohort, an average of about 220,000 unique TCR beta nucleotide sequences per donor were sequenced, and about a sixth of those sequences were non-productive.

The cohort consisted of 650 to 700 healthy bone marrow donors. At the time of sampling, all cohort members were nominally healthy, though unrecorded immune exposures were likely present. The donor was CMV seropositive and belonged to the group of about 290 seropositive cohort members. A peripheral blood sample was provided by each donor, and peripheral blood mononuclear cells were used for TCR beta sequencing. Genomic DNA extraction from the blood cell samples was performed with the Qiagen DNeasy Blood Extraction Kit. The library relied on the immunoSEQ multiplex PCR assay. A mixture of 60 forward primers for TCR Vbeta segments and 13 reverse primers for TCR Jbeta segments was used in the multiplex PCR. A multiplex PCR assay on genomic DNA amplified the CDR3 region of rearranged TCR beta genes. The Illumina HiSeq System was used to sequence the amplified TCR beta libraries as 87-base-pair reads. In the paper's pipeline: A later analysis counted 75 million to 100 million unique TCR beta chains across the 600 to 850 repertoires, and some 11 million of these chains were shared by at least two donors. Raw reads were error-corrected and collapsed into unique sequences with a nearest-neighbor algorithm that merged closely related sequences to remove PCR and sequencing errors. V, D and J gene segments were assigned by aligning CDR3 sequences to IMGT reference sequences. For a sequence to be retained, at least a six-nucleotide match to both a V gene segment and a J gene segment was required. A rearrangement counted as productive if the CDR3 had no stop codons and remained in frame with V and J, and every other rearrangement counted as non-productive. CDR3 was defined by IMGT convention, running from the second conserved V-encoded cysteine to the conserved J-encoded phenylalanine. The earlier analysis of some 600 of the donors excluded sequences that lacked an unambiguous match to a single V gene segment. An earlier analysis of 550 to 650 of the donors classified V segments as functional when productive rearrangements were above 56.7% and as segregating when the standard deviation between donors was above 5%. A statistical classification framework was built to diagnose cytomegalovirus status from the catalog of TCR beta chain sequences. In a later analysis, V and J genes were assigned by comparing TCR nucleotide sequences against IMGT/GENE-DB human TR gene sequences. A later analysis assigned CDR3 sequences and most-parsimonious VDJ recombination scenarios with the TCRdist pipeline. A later analysis defined each TCR beta chain by its CDR3 amino acid sequence plus V-gene family, and excluded reads lacking a unique V-gene family. A later analysis removed roughly 590 highly shared, low-generation-probability nucleotide sequences to deal with suspected cross-contamination and a sequencing artifact. For each public chain, a later analysis derived a clonal expansion index from normalized ranks of inferred template counts within each repertoire. Generation probabilities in a later analysis came from a VDJ recombination model fitted to out-of-frame rearrangements, and those results were checked against IGoR. In a later analysis, TCR-TCR, TCR-HLA and TCR-CMV co-occurrence was scored with hypergeometric tests, and a repertoire-size bias correction was applied to TCR pairs. In a later analysis, false discovery rates were estimated by permuting HLA or CMV assignments 20 times. A later analysis grouped co-occurring TCRs with DBSCAN, adding TCRdist sequence similarity when clustering within HLA-allele-positive subsets. Repertoires with fewer than 30,000 or more than 120,000 public chains were left out of co-occurrence clustering, as were four to six repertoires with anomalous nucleotide sharing. As stored in TCRdb, this immuneACCESS dataset retains in-frame rearrangements with V and J assigned. A fraction of the clones does not appear; measured against another copy, unresolved V genes explain less than half of the discrepancy, and the remainder lacks a known reason. Clone size and V and J calls were adopted from that table, with D and trimming inferred from the DNA. A total of some 160,000 clones appear in this sample, approximately 80% of them only once. Clones ranked in the top ten supply around 7% of the sample.

A remark on this clone: This clone's antigen is unknown. The record has no base qualities; no much larger clone is one base away.

Paper-wide results and their limitations: This cohort had only TCR beta chains sequenced, and the lack of alpha or paired-chain data limited which features could be detected. A further reported finding was that TCR beta sequences accurately predicted the HLA-A and HLA-B alleles for most subjects in the first cohort. At a false discovery rate of 0.05, a later analysis linked some 17,000 TCR beta sequences to specific HLA alleles. Most TCR sequences were seen in very few donors, while some public TCRs were found in many individuals. In a later genetic analysis, a missense DCLRE1C variant was associated with V-gene and J-gene trimming of TCR beta chains, and the association was replicated in an independent cohort. Most CMV-associated TCR beta chains appeared to be HLA-restricted in a later analysis, and the HLA associations seemed to be driven largely by CMV exposure. CMV serostatus was the only immune exposure information available for the cohort. A cluster of highly shared sequence variants was judged likely to be a technical artifact of the sequencing pipeline. According to a later analysis, TCR association rates differed among HLA loci, with DRB1 alleles showing the most associated TCRs and HLA-C alleles showing the fewest. Broadly in line with IMGT annotations, most TCR beta V segments showed up in productive rearrangements about 87% or about 30% of the time in an earlier analysis of around 550 of the donors. The study listed around 160 TCR beta chains as associated with cytomegalovirus. Roughly uniform sequencing depth across donors was assumed in presence/absence analyses, although this assumption may not hold. According to a later analysis, parvovirus B19, influenza, CMV and Epstein-Barr virus appeared linked to several top co-occurrence clusters. In a later analysis, HLA-associated TCR beta chains showed more clonal expansion and lower generation probabilities than non-associated chains that were equally common. The classifier was reported to diagnose cytomegalovirus status with high specificity and sensitivity in both the original cohort and the validation cohort. According to the authors, the approach could potentially be generalized to other disease states and immunological phenotypes. Correlated functional status among segregating V segments might reflect linkage disequilibrium, but an unknown experimental factor could not be ruled out. Because counts were too low, 15 to 20 rarely observed V segments, including chromosome 9 orphons, were excluded from the earlier analysis of fewer than 650 of the donors. When HLA alleles, especially DR and DQ, strongly co-occurred, TCR associations were difficult to assign to individual alleles. In vitro tests confirmed that a few of the cytomegalovirus-associated TCR beta chains recognize cytomegalovirus antigens. Because HLA typing was unavailable for some donors at each locus, only the typed subset was used in association tests. A later genetic analysis reported fewer N-insertions in productive TCRs among donors in an Asian-associated ancestry cluster than the roughly 620-donor mean.

Sequences were obtained from PBMCs. The TCR originated in a middle-aged woman in good health and CMV-seropositive.

CDR3 sequence: CASSFTGGREAFF. Read as DNA, the sequence is TGTGCCAGCAGCTTTACAGGCGGAAGAGAAGCTTTCTTT. The chain employs TRBV7-3 and TRBJ1-1; TRBD1 is a possible D gene, resting on 5 matching bases. V sheds 3 bases and J sheds 8 bases, leaving 13 bases between their ends. The germline V gene provides CDR1 SGHTA and CDR2 FQGTGA. The CDR3 holds 13 amino acids from the cysteine to the phenylalanine. Only CDR3 DNA is held: 39 bases, read in frame from base 1.